The source of this T cell receptor beta chain is a study of blood T cell repertoires in COVID-19. Looking at the study overall: Samples came from the United States, Italy and Spain, spanning acute and convalescent COVID-19. PBMCs, B-cell-depleted T cells, or T cells provided the cDNA or gDNA that made up the material.

J lost 2 bases, V lost 3 bases, and 5 bases had no gene match. The CDR3 covers 15 residues. CDR1 and CDR2 from the germline V gene are SEHNR and FQNEAQ (reference sequence). As processed by the authors: How many nucleated cells were present was estimated from reference gene primer amplification. Profiling relied on immunoSEQ multiplex PCR, and the TCRdb table lists in-frame clones only, not all of them. D and trimming were read from the DNA, whereas the V and J calls and clone size are those reported in that table. The table has 100,000 to 150,000 clones, approximately 87% seen once. Sequencing used peripheral blood. V is TRBV7-9 and J is TRBJ2-7, with 9 positions matching TRBD1. This sequence was found in a man between 65 and 79 years old with active COVID-19. The CDR3 protein is CASSFPGQGPYEQYF. The CDR3 nucleotides read TGTGCCAGCAGCTTTCCGGGACAGGGCCCCTACGAGCAGTACTTC.